These 14 T cell receptor beta chains originate from one sample sequenced in a study of T cell changes during pregnancy in multiple sclerosis. The method was immunoSEQ multiplex PCR; TCRdb's version includes in-frame clones alone and lacks a portion of them. This table has 8,500 to 13,000 clones, around 89% appearing once. Specimen: CD8+ T cells from peripheral blood mononuclear cells, collected in the first trimester of pregnancy. The origin of the receptors is a female donor in good health, enrolled as a control in a pregnancy study.

The J gene is TRBJ2-6, the V gene TRBV5-4; 11 bases are shared with TRBD1. This CDR3 region has 18 residues. Germline-derived CDR1 and CDR2 are SGHNT and YYREEE (reference sequence). The V and J ends lost 4 bases and 0 bases, in that order; junction bases with no gene match: 6. The CDR3 protein is CASSPGQGARSGANVLTF. The CDR3 bases are TGTGCCAGCAGCCCAGGACAGGGGGCACGCTCTGGGGCCAACGTCCTGACTTTC.

This rearrangement joins TRBV7-9 to TRBJ1-1; D may be TRBD1 (5 bases). This CDR3 is built from 15 residues. Per the germline V gene, CDR1 is SEHNR and CDR2 is FQNEAQ (reference sequence). V was trimmed by 0 bases and J by 5 bases, leaving 13 bases between them. CDR3 loop: CASSLAGRWGTEAFF. The DNA of the CDR3 is TGTGCCAGCAGCTTAGCTGGGAGGTGGGGGACTGAAGCTTTCTTT.

The rearrangement links TRBV15 to TRBJ1-1; D possibly corresponds to TRBD1 (6 bases). V was cut by 7 bases and J by 2 bases, with 14 bases left in between. This CDR3 is built from 14 residues. Per the germline V gene, CDR1 is LNHNV and CDR2 is YYDKDF (reference sequence). CDR3 nucleotide sequence: TGTGCCACCACCCCAGAGGGGGTTAACACTGAAGCTTTCTTT. Its protein product is CATTPEGVNTEAFF.

The J gene is TRBJ2-4, the V gene TRBV30; a possible D gene is TRBD1 (7 bases). Trimming took off 7 bases at V and 2 bases at J, with 12 bases between the two ends. Looked up from germline, CDR1 is GTSNPN and CDR2 is SVGIG (reference sequence). The CDR3 runs to 13 residues. The chain's CDR3 is CASEGASKNIQYF. The CDR3 DNA is TGTGCCTCGGAGGGGGCTTCCAAAAACATTCAGTACTTC.

This clone came up a few times. The chain employs TRBV6-1 and TRBJ2-7; 10 positions match TRBD2. Germline V gives CDR1 MNHNS, CDR2 SASEGT. The CDR3 is 18 residues long. V lost 0 bases to trimming and J lost 3 bases; unmatched junction nucleotides: 11. CDR3 residues: CASSEAILAGMTIYEQYF. The DNA of the CDR3 is TGTGCCAGCAGTGAAGCGATACTAGCGGGGATGACCATCTACGAGCAGTACTTC.

This clone was seen only once. V usage is TRBV2 and J usage is TRBJ1-1; D possibly corresponds to TRBD1 (5 bases). Germline CDR1 is SNHLY and CDR2 is FYNNEI. The CDR3 covers 17 residues. With 8 bases removed from V and 3 bases from J, the gap between germline ends came to 25 bases. CDR3 sequence: CASGRGGEVSVDTEAFF. The CDR3 DNA reads TGTGCCAGCGGGAGGGGAGGGGAGGTGAGTGTGGACACTGAAGCTTTCTTT.

The rearrangement uses TRBV5-4 and TRBJ1-6; 7 positions match TRBD1. CDR3 length equals 16 residues. Germline V lookup: CDR1 SGHNT, CDR2 YYREEE (reference sequence). V trimming: 1 base; J trimming: 6 bases; junction bases outside the gene matches: 7. The CDR3 coding sequence is TGTGCCAGCAGCTTGATCCCGGGACAGCCTAATTCACCCCTCCACTTT. This gives the protein CASSLIPGQPNSPLHF.

J is TRBJ1-2 and V is TRBV27; tentatively, D is TRBD1 (5 bases). Germline CDR1 is MNHEY and CDR2 is SMNVEV (reference sequence). This CDR3 is built from 17 residues. Deletions cut 5 bases from V and 2 bases from J, with 21 bases between. The CDR3 DNA follows: TGTGCCAGCAGTGTCACCGGGACTCCGGGTCCAAACTATGGCTACACCTTC. This gives the protein CASSVTGTPGPNYGYTF.

The chain employs TRBV6-5 and TRBJ1-1; D is unclear. CDR1 and CDR2 from the germline V gene are MNHEY and SVGAGI. CDR3 size: 15 residues. V lost 6 bases and J 1 base, leaving 15 bases between the germline ends. The CDR3 region is CASRRTRFGNTEAFF. CDR3 in DNA: TGTGCCAGCAGACGCACCAGGTTTGGGAACACTGAAGCTTTCTTT.

CDR3 sequence: CATSRGQGSKETNPQVVQFF. CDR3 nucleotides: TGTGCCACCAGCAGAGGACAGGGGAGTAAGGAGACGAACCCACAGGTTGTGCAGTTCTTC. V and J are TRBV15 and TRBJ2-1; 8 nucleotides match TRBD1. After removal of 1 base from V and 12 bases from J, the junction contained 26 bases not matched to a gene. The V gene's germline CDR1 is LNHNV and CDR2 YYDKDF (reference sequence). The CDR3 loop spans 20 amino acids.

The chain recombines TRBV7-2 with TRBJ2-3; 13 bases agree with TRBD2. The length of the CDR3 is 16 residues. V shed 5 bases, J shed 4 bases, and the junction held 6 bases outside the gene matches. Germline CDR1 reads SGHTA; CDR2 reads FQGNSA. The CDR3 DNA reads as TGTGCCAGCAGCGCCCGGACTAGCGGGGGATCAGATACGCAGTATTTT. Translated, it gives CASSARTSGGSDTQYF.

DNA for the CDR3: TGTGCCAGCAGCTGGACTAAACAGGGGGCGCATGATACGCAGTATTTT. Its protein is CASSWTKQGAHDTQYF. V is TRBV7-2 and J is TRBJ2-3; 9 bases align to TRBD1. The V and J ends lost 4 bases and 6 bases, in that order; junction bases with no gene match: 11. The germline V gene encodes CDR1 SGHTA and CDR2 FQGNSA. This CDR3 comprises 16 residues.

The chain links TRBV6-1 to TRBJ2-1; 7 bases align to TRBD1. CDR1 and CDR2 from the germline V gene are MNHNS and SASEGT. The CDR3 covers 14 residues. J lost 6 bases, V lost 3 bases, and 5 bases had no gene match. CDR3 coding DNA: TGTGCCAGCAGTGAGAGGGGGCAGTTCAATGAGCAGTTCTTC. Its translation is CASSERGQFNEQFF.

This chain uses TRBV29-1 with TRBJ1-2; D call uncertain. The germline V and J ends were trimmed by 1 base and 2 bases, with 8 bases remaining between them. The CDR3 runs 13 residues. The germline CDR1 and CDR2 sequences are SQVTM and ANQGSEA. This chain's CDR3 is CSVEGSFNYGYTF. CDR3 sequence (DNA): TGCAGCGTTGAAGGCAGTTTCAACTATGGCTACACCTTC.